This T cell receptor beta chain was retrieved from a study of blood T cell repertoires in COVID-19. V lost 2 bases, J lost 5 bases, and 6 bases lay in between. The germline CDR1 and CDR2 sequences are MGHRA and YSYEKL. This CDR3 comprises 12 residues. Sequencing was performed with immunoSEQ multiplex PCR; in TCRdb, only in-frame clones are kept and a portion is missing. The sample contains some 130,000 clones, approximately 80% of which appear only once. The chain employs TRBV4-1 and TRBJ1-2; D possibly corresponds to TRBD1 (6 bases). The specimen was peripheral blood. This clonotype originated in a man aged 55 to 70 who had recovered from COVID-19. The CDR3 here is CASSQTGYGYTF. The DNA for the CDR3 is TGCGCCAGCAGCCAAACAGGGTATGGCTACACCTTC.